The 31 T cell receptor beta chains listed next were all sequenced from one sample in a study of blood T cells in healthy people across ages. A sample-barcoded 5' primer and a J-beta primer mix were used in a second PCR of about 6 to 11 cycles. TCRdb passed the 5' RACE reads through MiXCR, listing each CDR3 protein once. The sample contains fewer than 1.5 million distinct CDR3 sequences, roughly 40% of which appear only once. The sequenced material came from blood. These receptor sequences come from a woman between 18 and 30 years old in good health.

This clonotype was counted a few times. This chain uses TRBV28 with TRBJ2-1; 9 bases agree with TRBD1. With 1 base clipped from V and 10 bases from J, the junction kept 8 bases outside the gene matches. The CDR3 is made up of 15 amino acids. CDR1 and CDR2 from the germline V gene are MDHEN and SYDVKM. CDR3 in DNA: TGTGCCAGCAGTTTATTAGGGGACAGGGTCTACGAGCAGTTCTTC. Translating gives CASSLLGDRVYEQFF. Full variable domain (outside the CDR3, taken from reference TRBV28 and TRBJ2-1): DVKVTQSSRYLVKRTGEKVFLECVQDMDHENMFWYRQDPGLGLRLIYFSYDVKMKEKGDIPEGYSVSREKKERFSLILESASTNQTSMYLCASSLLGDRVYEQFFGPGTRLTVL.

J is TRBJ2-7 and V is TRBV12-3 or TRBV12-4, with 11 bases lining up with TRBD2. The CDR3 contains 15 residues. Unmatched junction bases numbered 5, after V lost 7 bases and J lost 0 bases. The CDR3 reads CASTISGRDSYEQYF. In DNA, the CDR3 is TGTGCCAGCACTATTAGCGGGAGGGACTCCTACGAGCAGTACTTC.

This clonotype was observed a handful of times. The rearrangement uses TRBV12-3 or TRBV12-4 and TRBJ1-2; 8 nucleotides line up with TRBD1. The J segment lost 5 bases and the V segment lost 7 bases, leaving 6 bases of the junction unmatched. The CDR3 has 13 residues. CDR3 nucleotide sequence: TGTGCCAGCACCGACAGGGGTTTTTATGGCTACACCTTC. Amino acid sequence: CASTDRGFYGYTF.

Only one count was recorded for this clonotype. For the CDR3, the DNA is TGTGCCAGCAGCTTAGAAGGGGCGGGACTCAACGAGCAGTACTTC. Protein sequence: CASSLEGAGLNEQYF. The V and J genes are TRBV7-9 and TRBJ2-7; D might be TRBD2 (6 bases). V lost 1 base and J lost 5, with 15 bases in between. This CDR3 spans 15 amino acids. CDR1 is SEHNR and CDR2 is FQNEAQ in the germline V gene (reference sequence). The full variable domain, rest sourced from reference TRBV7-9 and TRBJ2-7, is DTGVSQNPRHKITKRGQNVTFRCDPISEHNRLYWYRQTLGQGPEFLTYFQNEAQLEKSRLLSDRFSAERPKGSFSTLEIQRTEQGDSAMYLCASSLEGAGLNEQYFGPGTRLTVT.

This clonotype has at least ten counts. This chain links TRBV4-2 with TRBJ2-7, with TRBD2 matching over 11 bases. Germline CDR1 reads LGHNA; CDR2 reads YNFKEQ. This CDR3 has 14 amino acids. The ends lost 4 bases at V and 2 bases at J; junction bases unmatched: 1. CDR3 nucleotide sequence: TGTGCCAGCAGCCGTAGCGGGGGGGCCTACGAGCAGTACTTC. Protein sequence: CASSRSGGAYEQYF.

The rearrangement joins TRBV30 to TRBJ2-1; 10 nucleotides line up with TRBD2. With 7 bases clipped from V and 7 bases from J, the junction kept 10 bases outside the gene matches. From germline, CDR1 is GTSNPN and CDR2 SVGIG (reference sequence). The CDR3 covers 14 residues. The CDR3 protein is CASQRGGIMNEQFF. CDR3 DNA sequence: TGTGCCTCCCAGCGGGGGGGCATTATGAATGAGCAGTTCTTC.

This clonotype was detected only a few times. The V gene is TRBV7-6, the J gene TRBJ2-4; 7 positions agree with TRBD1. The CDR3 has 16 amino acids. V was pared by 5 bases and J by 0 bases, with 7 bases of the junction left unmatched. Germline V lookup: CDR1 SGHVS, CDR2 FNYEAQ. The CDR3 here is CASSLRTGLAKNIQYF. CDR3 nucleotide sequence: TGTGCCAGCAGCCTTCGGACAGGACTAGCCAAAAACATTCAGTACTTC.

This clonotype occurred many times. The chain links TRBV4-2 to TRBJ2-1; 13 bases agree with TRBD2. The CDR3 extends over 16 amino acids. Losses at the gene ends were 6 bases for V and 8 bases for J; bases not matched to a gene: 10. In germline, CDR1 is LGHNA, CDR2 YNFKEQ. The CDR3 DNA follows: TGTGCCAGCAGAGTCCGACTAGCGGGGGGTACCTATGAGCAGTTCTTC. This gives the protein CASRVRLAGGTYEQFF.

This clonotype came up a few times. The V gene is TRBV12-3 or TRBV12-4, the J gene TRBJ2-4, with TRBD2 identical over 10 bases. Gene TRBJ2-7 matches the end of the DNA better, so the J call may be wrong. The length of the CDR3 is 16 residues. The CDR3 nucleotides read TGTGCCAGCAGTGCGCGGGGAGCGGGAGGGAGTGGCGAGCAGTACTTC. This gives the protein CASSARGAGGSGEQYF.

This clonotype was picked up a small number of times. The chain couples TRBV14 to TRBJ2-1; 8 bases are a match to TRBD2. CDR1 is SGHDN, CDR2 FVKESK, per germline. This CDR3 is built from 18 residues. The J segment lost 2 bases and the V segment lost 0 bases, leaving 9 bases of the junction unmatched. The CDR3 coding sequence is TGTGCCAGCAGCCAAGATAGTCCTAGCGGGCCAACCTACAATGAGCAGTTCTTC. It is translated as CASSQDSPSGPTYNEQFF. Supplemented by reference TRBV14 and TRBJ2-1, the full variable domain reads EAGVTQFPSHSVIEKGQTVTLRCDPISGHDNLYWYRRVMGKEIKFLLHFVKESKQDESGMPNNRFLAERTGGTYSTLKVQPAELEDSGVYFCASSQDSPSGPTYNEQFFGPGTRLTVL.

This clonotype appeared many times. The rearrangement links TRBV5-1 to TRBJ1-5; 7 positions match TRBD1. The CDR3 loop spans 15 amino acids. J lost 5 bases, V lost 2 bases, and 7 bases had no gene match. CDR1 and CDR2 from the germline V gene are SGHRS and YFSETQ. DNA for the CDR3: TGCGCCAGCAGCTTCTCCCCAGGGGGTTATCAGCCCCAGCATTTT. Residues: CASSFSPGGYQPQHF.

The V and J genes are TRBV5-1 and TRBJ1-1; D is uncertain. Trimming left V 3 bases short and J 6 bases short, with 9 bases between. There are 12 residues in the CDR3. The germline gives CDR1 SGHRS, CDR2 YFSETQ. Written as DNA, the CDR3 is TGCGCCAGCAGCTCCCTCGGCTCTGAAGCTTTCTTT. Translating gives CASSSLGSEAFF.

This clonotype has just a few counts. The V gene is TRBV9, the J gene TRBJ2-3, with TRBD2 matching 7 bases. Trimming removed 3 bases from V and 1 base from J; junction bases left unmatched: 8. Germline V CDR1 and CDR2: SGDLS, YYNGEE. The CDR3 spans 16 residues. The CDR3 region is CASSGPLAGGTDTQYF. In DNA form, the CDR3 reads TGTGCCAGCAGCGGTCCGTTGGCGGGAGGCACAGATACGCAGTATTTT.

This rearrangement joins TRBV2 to TRBJ1-6; D is unclear. There are 13 residues in the CDR3. Trimming stripped 6 bases from V and 6 bases from J, with 9 bases between. Germline CDR1 and CDR2: SNHLY and FYNNEI. The CDR3 bases are TGTGCCAGCAGCCCACAACTTAATTCACCCCTCCACTTT. Translated: CASSPQLNSPLHF.

This clonotype showed up just a few times. This sequence joins TRBV20-1 and TRBJ1-2, with 7 bases lining up with TRBD1. Germline V CDR1 and CDR2: DFQATT, SNEGSKA (reference sequence). The CDR3 covers 14 residues. The J segment lost 8 bases and the V segment lost 5 bases, leaving 14 bases of the junction unmatched. CDR3 nucleotides: TGCAGTGCTCCCTGGGGAGGGGGCATAAGAGGCTACACCTTC. Translation: CSAPWGGGIRGYTF.

This clonotype was counted only a few times. The chain is built from TRBV12-3 or TRBV12-4 and TRBJ2-7, with TRBD1 as a possible D gene (6 bases). Trimming took 5 bases from V and 5 from J, leaving 13 bases between them. The CDR3 totals 13 residues. The CDR3 loop is CASSAGTSNEQYF. For the CDR3, the DNA is TGTGCCAGCAGTGCCGGGACATCAAACGAGCAGTACTTC.

The chain is built from TRBV3-1 and TRBJ2-4; TRBD2 aligns across 8 bases. In germline, CDR1 is LGHDT, CDR2 YNNKEL (reference sequence). V trimming: 1 base; J trimming: 8 bases; junction bases outside the gene matches: 4. The CDR3 contains 14 residues. CDR3 protein: CASSQVSGVDIQYF. CDR3 bases: TGTGCCAGCAGCCAAGTTAGCGGGGTGGACATTCAGTACTTC.

This clonotype was seen only a few times. DNA of the CDR3: TGCAGTGCTAGACCCGACAGGGGGGAAGGCTACACCTTC. It yields the protein CSARPDRGEGYTF. The rearrangement uses TRBV20-1 and TRBJ1-2, with TRBD1 identical over 9 bases. V gave up 2 bases and J gave up 8 bases; unmatched junction bases: 6. Per the germline V gene, CDR1 is DFQATT and CDR2 is SNEGSKA (reference sequence). The CDR3 extends over 13 amino acids.

The chain couples TRBV7-9 to TRBJ1-3; D is undetermined. CDR3 length: 17 residues. Germline V lookup: CDR1 SEHNR, CDR2 FQNEAQ (reference sequence). The V gene lost 5 bases and the J gene lost 0 bases, with 17 bases spanning the gap. The CDR3 nucleotides read TGTGCCAGCAGCCCTCGGTACAAGGAGCCCTCTGGAAACACCATATATTTT. Residues: CASSPRYKEPSGNTIYF.

This clonotype was detected only a few times. The chain has TRBV10-3 and TRBJ2-7; TRBD1 agrees at 9 bases. Trimming took 6 bases from V and 7 from J; bases not matched to a gene: 10. CDR1 and CDR2 from the germline V gene are ENHRY and SYGVKD. This CDR3 has 14 amino acids. The chain's CDR3 is CAIRSGTGTREQYF. CDR3 sequence (DNA): TGTGCCATCAGATCCGGGACAGGGACCCGGGAGCAGTACTTC.

This clonotype was recorded a few times. The rearrangement joins TRBV10-2 to TRBJ1-2; TRBD1 might be the D (6 bases). Trimming stripped 3 bases from V and 5 bases from J, with 19 bases between. CDR3 length: 16 residues. Germline loops: CDR1 WSHSY, CDR2 SAAADI. The CDR3: CASSEQGTGGIYGYTF. The CDR3 bases are TGCGCCAGCAGTGAACAGGGAACCGGGGGGATATATGGCTACACCTTC.

This clonotype was observed a few times. In nucleotides, the CDR3 is TGTGCCAGCAGAAAAACTAGCGCGGACATTCAGTACTTC. Translation gives CASRKTSADIQYF. The chain employs TRBV27 and TRBJ2-4, with 7 bases identical to TRBD2. In germline, CDR1 is MNHEY, CDR2 SMNVEV (reference sequence). Losses at the gene ends were 6 bases for V and 8 bases for J; bases not matched to a gene: 7. This CDR3 spans 13 amino acids.

This clonotype was detected a few times. The V gene is TRBV6-5, the J gene TRBJ2-5; maybe TRBD2 (6 bases). V lost 0 bases and J 11 bases, leaving 13 bases between the germline ends. CDR3 length: 13 amino acids. The germline V gene encodes CDR1 MNHEY and CDR2 SVGAGI. The CDR3: CASSYSTDREQYF. CDR3 bases: TGTGCCAGCAGTTACTCGACCGATCGGGAGCAGTACTTC.

The chain links TRBV20-1 to TRBJ1-4; D not certain. The CDR3 spans 15 residues. V shed 0 bases and J shed 7 bases, with 15 bases lying between them. Germline V lookup: CDR1 DFQATT, CDR2 SNEGSKA (reference sequence). The CDR3 DNA reads as TGCAGTGCTAGAGATTTGTCAGGAGTACGTGAAAAACTGTTTTTT. Its protein is CSARDLSGVREKLFF.

This rearrangement joins TRBV20-1 to TRBJ2-4; 9 bases are a match to TRBD2. This CDR3 has 15 amino acids. V dropped 0 bases and J dropped 6; count of bases not matched to a gene: 6. Germline V gene lookup returns CDR1 DFQATT and CDR2 SNEGSKA (reference sequence). CDR3 in DNA: TGCAGTGCTAGAGACGGGCGGGGGGGCGCAAACATTCAGTACTTC. Protein: CSARDGRGGANIQYF.

In this sample, this clonotype turned up a few times. This chain connects TRBV12-3 or TRBV12-4 to TRBJ2-7; 7 positions agree with TRBD2. Trimming at V came to 2 bases and at J to 0 bases, leaving 1 base not matched to a gene. This CDR3 has 14 residues. Here the CDR3 DNA reads TGTGCCAGCAGTTTATGGACTAGCTCCTACGAGCAGTACTTC. The encoded protein is CASSLWTSSYEQYF.

The chain links TRBV5-4 to TRBJ2-1; 11 bases agree with TRBD2. V was pared by 4 bases and J by 10 bases, with 10 bases of the junction left unmatched. Germline CDR1 SGHNT, CDR2 YYREEE (reference sequence). This CDR3 region has 15 residues. In DNA, the CDR3 is TGTGCCAGCAGCCCCGTGGTAGCGGGAGGGAAAGAGCAGTTCTTC. Protein sequence: CASSPVVAGGKEQFF.

The chain carries TRBV20-1 and TRBJ1-1; D is uncertain. This CDR3 region has 13 residues. V was clipped by 0 bases and J by 11 bases, with 16 bases between them. The germline V gene has CDR1 DFQATT and CDR2 SNEGSKA (reference sequence). Here the CDR3 DNA reads TGCAGTGCTAGAGAGTGGCCATTCGGGGATGCTTTCTTT. Translating gives CSAREWPFGDAFF.

This clonotype appeared a single time. This chain joins TRBV25-1 and TRBJ2-4; 13 nucleotides line up with TRBD2. The CDR3 sequence is 18 residues long. Looked up from germline, CDR1 is MGHDK and CDR2 is SYGVNS. V was pared by 3 bases and J by 0 bases, with 5 bases of the junction left unmatched. The CDR3 DNA is TGTGCCAGCAGTGAGGACGGGACTAGCGGGGTAGCCAAAAACATTCAGTACTTC. This translates into CASSEDGTSGVAKNIQYF.

This clonotype was seen only a few times. CDR3 nucleotides: TGCGCCAGCAGCCCCCTTCGGGGGACTAACTACAATGAGCAGTTCTTC. Protein: CASSPLRGTNYNEQFF. The chain carries TRBV4-1 and TRBJ2-1; TRBD2 aligns across 7 bases. The CDR3 runs 16 residues. Trimming took 4 bases from V and 3 from J; bases not matched to a gene: 9. Germline CDR1 and CDR2: MGHRA and YSYEKL.

The V gene is TRBV28, the J gene TRBJ2-2; D remains unclear. Per germline, CDR1 MDHEN and CDR2 SYDVKM. Trimming took 8 bases from V and 8 from J, leaving 12 bases between them. The CDR3 has 12 residues. CDR3: CASRVSRGELFF. The CDR3 bases are TGTGCCAGCCGGGTGTCGAGAGGGGAGCTGTTTTTT.